This TCR beta chain appears in the sequencing data of a study of shared clonotypes between healthy human individuals. Remarks on this clone: The antigen remains unidentified.

A CD45RA+ naive subset and a CD45RA-negative memory subset were split from CD4+ cells. CDR1 SGHAT and CDR2 FQNNGV come from the germline V gene. V gave up 7 bases and J gave up 7 bases, with 12 bases separating them. The CDR3 totals 12 residues. For each subset, genomic DNA was distributed in equal portions over several immunoSEQ plates. The method was immunoSEQ multiplex PCR; TCRdb's version includes in-frame clones alone and lacks a portion of them. The sample lists 2 million to 2.5 million clones, 85% to 95% occurring once. General study points: Despite large depth, sorted-subset datasets appeared incompletely sequenced. Richness estimates generally favored naive over memory subsets.

The receptor was isolated from a man younger than 35 in good health. Some clones in this sample may be carry-over from other donors' samples. V gene TRBV11-2 combines with J gene TRBJ2-3; D is unclear. Material: naive CD4+ T cells from PBMCs. Subset defined: CD45RA+ positively selected. The CDR3 is CASTPRSYTQYF. Here the CDR3 DNA reads TGTGCCAGCACCCCACGGAGTTATACGCAGTATTTT.